This T cell receptor (beta chain) stems from a study of neurological immune-mediated disorders. V lost 1 base to trimming and J lost 0 bases, with 7 bases between them. CDR3 length equals 14 residues. CDR1 SGHTA and CDR2 FQGNSA come from the germline V gene. As for the cDNA, it was generated by 5'RACE with 10-nucleotide random UMIs. TCRdb independently ran MiXCR on the 5' RACE reads; one entry per CDR3 protein. The repertoire holds about 50,000 distinct CDR3 sequences, around a sixth seen once, with 4.4% in the top ten. This receptor was identified in a man aged 55 to 70 in good health. The rearrangement uses TRBV7-2 and TRBJ2-7; D is possibly TRBD1 or TRBD2 (5 bases each). Sequencing was carried out using PBMCs. In DNA form, the CDR3 reads TGTGCCAGCAGCTTAGGAGGGACCTCCTACGAGCAGTACTTC. Its translation: CASSLGGTSYEQYF.